The source of this T cell receptor beta chain is a study of PD-1 blockade in classical Hodgkin lymphoma. Study results and limitations: Newly diagnosed patients reportedly trailed healthy donors in baseline TCR diversity. In CD4+ cells, TCR diversity went up significantly by C4D1, but in CD8+ cells it did not.

Turning to this clone: Its antigen is as yet unknown.

Time point noted: cycle 4 day 1 (C4D1), after 5 to 7 weeks of nivolumab. There was relapse after autologous stem cell transplantation in every patient, and there was variation in brentuximab vedotin exposure. Some clones are missing from TCRdb's copy, which holds only in-frame ones; the method was immunoSEQ multiplex PCR. Seen here are 35,000 to 50,000 clones, approximately 67% observed once, and the top ten hold about 2.7%. The germline gives CDR1 SGDLS, CDR2 YYNGEE. The CDR3 consists of 14 residues. V lost 4 bases to trimming and J lost 3 bases; unmatched junction nucleotides: 6. The chain has TRBV9 and TRBJ2-7; 8 bases are a match to TRBD1. Here the sequenced sample was peripheral blood mononuclear cells (PBMCs), taken before the fourth cycle of nivolumab. The origin of this receptor is a human donor with classical Hodgkin lymphoma. The CDR3 sequence is CASSLGTGGYEQYF. In DNA, the CDR3 is TGTGCCAGCAGCCTCGGCACAGGGGGCTACGAGCAGTACTTC.